This TCR beta chain emerged from a study of control samples from healthy donors and cancer patients. Libraries were prepared by immunoSEQ multiplex PCR; TCRdb keeps only in-frame clonotypes and omits some of them. The sample records about 150,000 clones, about 94% being singletons. This clone was observed once. Trimming left V 2 bases short and J 6 bases short, with 10 bases between. The CDR3 has 13 residues. The germline CDR1 and CDR2 sequences are MDHEN and SYDVKM. The sequence was collected from a man aged 45-65 years in good health. Sequencing was performed on blood. The chain employs TRBV28 and TRBJ1-2; D not certain. CDR3 DNA sequence: TGTGCCAGCAGTTTAGACATTGAGCATGGCTACACCTTC. It encodes CASSLDIEHGYTF.